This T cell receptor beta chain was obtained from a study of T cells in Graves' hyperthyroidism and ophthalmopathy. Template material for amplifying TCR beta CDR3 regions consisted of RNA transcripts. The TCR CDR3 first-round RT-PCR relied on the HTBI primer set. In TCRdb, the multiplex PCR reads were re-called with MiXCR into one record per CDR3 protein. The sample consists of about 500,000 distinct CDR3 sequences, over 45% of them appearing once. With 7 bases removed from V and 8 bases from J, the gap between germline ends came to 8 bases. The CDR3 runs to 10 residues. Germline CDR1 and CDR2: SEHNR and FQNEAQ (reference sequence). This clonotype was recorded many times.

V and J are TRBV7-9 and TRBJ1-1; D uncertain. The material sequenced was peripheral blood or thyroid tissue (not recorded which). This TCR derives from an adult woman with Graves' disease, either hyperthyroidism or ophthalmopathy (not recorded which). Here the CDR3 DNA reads TGTGCCAGCACCAAACTAGAAGCTTTCTTT. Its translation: CASTKLEAFF.